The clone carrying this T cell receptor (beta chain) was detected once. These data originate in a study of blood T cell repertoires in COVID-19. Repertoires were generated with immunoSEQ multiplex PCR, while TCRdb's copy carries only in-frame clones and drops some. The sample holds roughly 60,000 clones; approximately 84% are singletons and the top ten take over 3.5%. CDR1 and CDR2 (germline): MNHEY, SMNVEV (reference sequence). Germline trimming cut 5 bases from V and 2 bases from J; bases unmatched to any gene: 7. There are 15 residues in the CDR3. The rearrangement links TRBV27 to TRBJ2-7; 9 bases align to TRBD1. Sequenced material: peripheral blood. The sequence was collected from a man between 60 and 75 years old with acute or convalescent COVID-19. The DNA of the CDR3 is TGTGCCAGCAGTCGCCGGGACAGGGATGCCTACGAGCAGTACTTC. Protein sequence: CASSRRDRDAYEQYF.